This T cell receptor beta chain was identified in a study of post-analysis software for immune sequencing data. Findings and limits, study-wide: The study found TRBV5-6, TRBV5-1 and TRBV20-1 among five or six TRBV segments more frequent in patients than controls.

Tagging with unique molecular identifiers was a feature of the TCR beta cDNA libraries. TCRdb passed the PCR reads through MiXCR, listing each CDR3 protein once. The sample contains 350,000 to 450,000 distinct CDR3 sequences, approximately 38% of which appear only once. The trim removed 10 bases at V and 1 base at J, leaving 10 bases unmatched. Germline V gene lookup returns CDR1 ENHRY and CDR2 SYGVKD. The CDR3 contains 14 residues. About this clonotype itself: Its antigen is as yet unknown.

Input material: blood. The receptor was isolated from a girl under 18 with multiple sclerosis. V is TRBV10-3 and J is TRBJ2-7; 7 bases align to TRBD1. CDR3 in amino acids: CASETGQASYEQYF. The CDR3 DNA sequence: TGTGCCAGCGAGACTGGACAGGCTTCCTACGAGCAGTACTTC.